This T cell receptor beta chain was recovered during a study of T cells in Graves' hyperthyroidism and ophthalmopathy. Amplified regions were TCR beta CDR3 sequences from RNA transcripts. When the TCR CDR3 underwent first-round RT-PCR, the HTBI primer set was used. TCRdb itself ran the multiplex PCR reads through MiXCR, one entry per CDR3 protein. The repertoire holds about 380,000 distinct CDR3 sequences, with around 20% as singletons. This CDR3 region has 15 residues. Germline values: CDR1 SGHAT, CDR2 FQDESV (reference sequence). J was trimmed by 11 bases and V by 11 bases; bases with no gene match: 13.

This chain links TRBV11-1 with TRBJ2-1, with TRBD2 matching over 15 bases. The specimen sequenced was blood. The clonotype was recovered from a man aged 18 to 29 with Graves' ophthalmopathy. CDR3 sequence reads: CACTLGLAGGVKQFF. The DNA of the CDR3 is TGTGCCTGCACCCTAGGACTAGCGGGGGGGGTGAAGCAGTTCTTC. Full variable domain (missing parts from reference TRBV11-1 and TRBJ2-1): EAEVAQSPRYKITEKSQAVAFWCDPISGHATLYWYRQILGQGPELLVQFQDESVVDDSQLPKDRFSAERLKGVDSTLKIQPAELGDSAMYLCACTLGLAGGVKQFFGPGTRLTVL.